These T cell receptor beta chains were read from a single sample in a study of T cell repertoires in cytomegalovirus infection. Their cognate antigens are unknown. A single record per CDR3 protein comes from TCRdb applying MiXCR to the reads. Here the sample spans approximately 910,000 distinct CDR3 sequences, around 29% being singletons. The sequencing used cultured CD8+ T cells from PBMCs, collected from culture after CMV antigen stimulation. Every receptor here comes from a human donor in good health (CMV status not recorded). Some clones in this sample may be carry-over from other donors' samples. The CDR3 runs from the conserved cysteine through the conserved F or W. A D gene is named only where the DNA matches it firmly. Where a row states a size, it is once, few, many or the class of an expanded clone; other rows omit it.

d_gene	v_gene	j_gene	abundance	len	CDR3nt	CDR3aa
.	TRBV19	TRBJ2-7	few	15	TGTGCCAGTAGAATCTCAAGCATGTCGTTCTACGAGCAGTACTTC	CASRISSMSFYEQYF
.	TRBV4-1	TRBJ2-1	few	14	TGCGCCAGCGGACGCACGAACTCCTACAATGAGCAGTTCTTC	CASGRTNSYNEQFF
.	TRBV6-5	TRBJ1-5	once	14	TGTGCCAGCAGTTACCTCGTCGGGGATCAGCCCCAGCATTTT	CASSYLVGDQPQHF
.	TRBV2	TRBJ1-2	.	10	TGTGCCATTGGGGCCAATGGCTACACCTTC	CAIGANGYTF
TRBD2	TRBV2	TRBJ2-2	.	18	TGTGCCAGCAGTGAAGCTAGCGGGGGCTCCACCTGGGGCGGGGAGCTGTTTTTT	CASSEASGGSTWGGELFF
.	TRBV28	TRBJ1-3	.	17	TGTGCCAGCAATCTCGGGGCACATGCGCTCTCTGGAAACACCATATATTTT	CASNLGAHALSGNTIYF
.	TRBV18	TRBJ1-2	few	18	TGTGCCAGCTTTGACTCCGGGACCCTTAAACCTCTGTCCTATGGCTACACCTTC	CASFDSGTLKPLSYGYTF
.	TRBV6-1	TRBJ2-1	many	13	TGTGCCTCCTTTCGGGGTTACTTGAATGAGCAGTTCTTC	CASFRGYLNEQFF
.	TRBV7-6	TRBJ2-2	.	13	TGTGCCAGCAGCCCGATGGGAACCGGGGAGCTGTTTTTT	CASSPMGTGELFF
.	TRBV7-9	TRBJ1-2	.	13	TGTGCCAGCAGCTCACCACAGGAAGGCGGCTACACCTTC	CASSSPQEGGYTF
.	TRBV7-9	TRBJ1-1	few	15	TGTGCCAGCAGCTCAGGGGTAGGGATGAACACTGAAGCTTTCTTT	CASSSGVGMNTEAFF
.	TRBV7-9	TRBJ2-3	.	16	TGTGCCAGCAGCTTAACACCGGGGGCCAGCACAGATACGCAGTATTTT	CASSLTPGASTDTQYF
.	TRBV4-1	TRBJ1-2	.	12	TGCGCCAGCAGCCAAGAACCGGGGGACTACACCTTC	CASSQEPGDYTF
.	TRBV20-1	TRBJ2-7	.	16	TGCAGTGCTAGAGACTCTTTAGGTCCGAGCTCCTACGAGCAGTACTTC	CSARDSLGPSSYEQYF
TRBD2	TRBV6-5	TRBJ2-3	.	15	TGTGCCAGCAGTCCCTGGCGGGGGGCGACAGATACGCAGTATTTT	CASSPWRGATDTQYF
.	TRBV4-1	TRBJ2-3	few	15	TGCGCCAGCAGCCAAGATCTCGGGGGCCCAGATACGCAGTATTTT	CASSQDLGGPDTQYF
.	TRBV12-3/TRBV12-4	TRBJ2-1	.	15	TGTGCCAGCAGTTCTTTTGCCGCGCCTTACAATGAGCAGTTCTTC	CASSSFAAPYNEQFF
TRBD2	TRBV13	TRBJ2-7	.	16	TGTGCCAGCAGCTTTCCTAGCGGGGCTAGCTCCTACGAGCAGTACTTC	CASSFPSGASSYEQYF
TRBD1	TRBV19	TRBJ1-2	.	14	TGTGCCAGCCGATCATCCGGGACAGGGATTTTCCTTCTCTTC	CASRSSGTGIFLLF
TRBD1	TRBV29-1	TRBJ2-2	.	13	TGCAGCGTTATCGGACAGGGCGGCGGGGAGCTGTTTTTT	CSVIGQGGGELFF
.	TRBV20-1	TRBJ2-7	few	14	TGCAGTGCTAGAGATCAAGGAATCTCCTACGAGCAGTACTTC	CSARDQGISYEQYF
.	TRBV10-2	TRBJ2-5	few	15	TGTGCCAGCAGTGAGTCGAACAGGGGAGGGGAGACCCAGTACTTC	CASSESNRGGETQYF
.	TRBV27	TRBJ2-7	.	14	TGTGCCAGCAGTTTCAGGACAGCCCGCTACGAGCAGTACTTC	CASSFRTARYEQYF
TRBD1	TRBV4-3	TRBJ1-2	.	15	TGCGCCAGCAGCCAAGTCTCGACAGGGCTGTACGGCTACACCTTC	CASSQVSTGLYGYTF
.	TRBV27	TRBJ2-2	.	13	TGTGCCAGCAGTCCCCTAGAGCCCGGGGAGCTGTTTTTT	CASSPLEPGELFF
.	TRBV7-8	TRBJ1-5	many	14	TGTGCCAGCAGCTTAGGTGTAGGGGATCAGCCCCAGCATTTT	CASSLGVGDQPQHF
.	TRBV4-1	TRBJ2-1	.	15	TGCGCCAGCAGCCAAAAAACGGAGCAGCCGGATGAGCAGTTCTTC	CASSQKTEQPDEQFF
.	TRBV7-3	TRBJ2-1	many	15	TGTGCCAGCAGCCCAAACGGGGGCCAGTGGAGTGAGCAGTTCTTC	CASSPNGGQWSEQFF
TRBD1	TRBV12-3/TRBV12-4	TRBJ1-1	.	14	TGTGCCAGCAGCAGGACAGGTCCCCTTGCTGAAGCTTTCTTT	CASSRTGPLAEAFF
.	TRBV15	TRBJ1-1	.	16	TGTGCCACCAGCGCCCGGGACGGGGGTTTGAACACTGAAGCTTTCTTT	CATSARDGGLNTEAFF
TRBD2	TRBV11-2	TRBJ2-3	.	14	TGTGCCAGCAGCTACGCGGGGGGGGCAGATACGCAGTATTTT	CASSYAGGADTQYF
TRBD1	TRBV4-1	TRBJ2-3	.	15	TGCGCCAGCAGCCAAGAAGGTGCAGGGGGCGATACGCAGTATTTT	CASSQEGAGGDTQYF
.	TRBV6-2/TRBV6-3	TRBJ2-7	few	12	TGTGCCAGCAGTCCGTCCAACTACGAGCAGTACTTC	CASSPSNYEQYF
.	TRBV13	TRBJ2-3	once	16	TGTGCCAGCAGCTTAGGGCGGGTCACGTCCACAGATACGCAGTATTTT	CASSLGRVTSTDTQYF
TRBD2	TRBV12-3/TRBV12-4	TRBJ2-1	many	15	TGTGCCAGCAGTTTAAATCCTAGCGGGGGCGATGAGCAGTTCTTC	CASSLNPSGGDEQFF
TRBD1	TRBV4-1	TRBJ2-1	few	16	TGCGCCAGCAGCCATCCCAGGCAGGGGGTAAACAATGAGCAGTTCTTC	CASSHPRQGVNNEQFF
TRBD2	TRBV20-1	TRBJ2-7	.	13	TGCAGTGCTAGCTGGACTAGCGGTTACGAGCAGTACTTC	CSASWTSGYEQYF
TRBD1	TRBV7-6	TRBJ2-7	few	17	TGTGCCAGCAGCTTAGGGGTCGGGACAGGGACGTCCTACGAGCAGTACTTC	CASSLGVGTGTSYEQYF
TRBD2	TRBV19	TRBJ2-7	.	15	TGTGCCAGTAGTATTCGTGCGGGGGGGCTAAACGAGCAGTACTTC	CASSIRAGGLNEQYF